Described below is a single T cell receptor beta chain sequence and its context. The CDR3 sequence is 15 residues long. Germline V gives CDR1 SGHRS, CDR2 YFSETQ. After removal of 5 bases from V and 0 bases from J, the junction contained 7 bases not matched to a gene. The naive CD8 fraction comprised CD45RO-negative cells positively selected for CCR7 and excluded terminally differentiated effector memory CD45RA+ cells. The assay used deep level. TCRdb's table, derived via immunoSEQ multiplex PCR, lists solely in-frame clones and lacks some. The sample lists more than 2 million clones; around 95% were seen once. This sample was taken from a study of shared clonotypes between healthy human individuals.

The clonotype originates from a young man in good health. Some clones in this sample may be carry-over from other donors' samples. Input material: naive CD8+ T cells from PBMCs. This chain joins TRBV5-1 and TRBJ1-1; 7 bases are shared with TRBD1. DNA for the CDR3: TGCGCCAGCAGGACGGGACAGCACATGAACACTGAAGCTTTCTTT. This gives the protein CASRTGQHMNTEAFF. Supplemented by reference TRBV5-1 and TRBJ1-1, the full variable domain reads KAGVTQTPRYLIKTRGQQVTLSCSPISGHRSVSWYQQTPGQGLQFLFEYFSETQRNKGNFPGRFSGRQFSNSRSEMNVSTLELGDSALYLCASRTGQHMNTEAFFGQGTRLTVV.